This entry features one T cell receptor (beta chain) sequence. Its target is unknown. Investigators performed immunoSEQ version v3.0 at survey level. Sequencing had a target that covered about 40,000-55,000 T-cell genomes per sample. This table comes from immunoSEQ multiplex PCR, and its TCRdb copy is limited to in-frame clones, with some not included. The sample lists about 21,000 clones, around 86% occurring once. The entry originates in a study of long-term antiretroviral therapy in people with HIV. Study findings and constraints: Pre-ART-expanded clones dominated the repertoire at all time points. The study found narrower CDR3 length ranges in HIV repertoires than in controls.

In the United States, treatment was given to all participants with HIV. CDR1 and CDR2 from the germline V gene are SNHLY and FYNNEI. Trimming removed 3 bases from V and 0 bases from J, with 14 bases in between. The CDR3 consists of 16 residues. J is TRBJ1-1 and V is TRBV2; D remains unclear. This receptor was identified in a middle-aged man with HIV. The sequencing used unsorted PBMCs, collected 0.1 years before starting antiretroviral therapy. The CDR3 DNA is TGTGCCAGCAGTGATTCCGGCCTGCTCATGAACACTGAAGCTTTCTTT. It encodes CASSDSGLLMNTEAFF.